This T cell receptor (beta chain) was sequenced in a study of T cell clones after liver transplantation. Across the whole study: Three of eight recipients were HCV-positive; others had non-autoimmune, non-viral indications. Study outcomes and limitations: A larger donor-reactive than third-party decline suggested partial antigen-specific deletion.

The CDR3 extends over 15 amino acids. J was trimmed by 3 bases and V by 5 bases; bases with no gene match: 7. CDR1 and CDR2 from the germline V gene are KGHSH and LQKENI. As to this clone: Its antigen is unidentified.

Assay: immunoSEQ multiplex PCR; the TCRdb copy retains only in-frame clones and omits some. The sample consists of about 71,000 clones, 80% of them appearing once. The rearrangement uses TRBV18 and TRBJ1-2; 9 bases align to TRBD1. The sample here was CD4+ T cells from blood, taken 12 months after liver transplant. The source of this sequence is a human patient who received a liver transplant. These T cells may partly come from the graft donor. The CDR3 DNA follows: TGTGCCAGCTCAACTTACAGGGGGCGCGACTATGGCTACACCTTC. Translating gives CASSTYRGRDYGYTF. The complete variable domain, with remaining parts taken from reference TRBV18 and TRBJ1-2, reads NAGVMQNPRHLVRRRGQEARLRCSPMKGHSHVYWYRQLPEEGLKFMVYLQKENIIDESGMPKERFSAEFPKEGPSILRIQQVVRGDSAAYFCASSTYRGRDYGYTFGSGTRLTVV.